This TCR beta chain originates from a study of T cell changes during pregnancy in multiple sclerosis. Produced via immunoSEQ multiplex PCR; TCRdb's table is partial and in-frame only. The table shows 65,000 to 95,000 clones, with 89% occurring only once. CDR1 is SGHTA, CDR2 FQGNSA, per germline. The V end lost 5 bases, the J end lost 4 bases, and 12 bases lay between the germline ends. The CDR3 is 13 residues long. V and J are TRBV7-2 and TRBJ2-7, with D maybe TRBD2 (5 bases). Material: peripheral blood, obtained before pregnancy. The receptor was isolated from a female donor with multiple sclerosis, enrolled in a pregnancy study. CDR3 nucleotides: TGTGCCAGCAGCCCGGTGGTAGCGTACGAGCAGTACTTC. Encoded protein: CASSPVVAYEQYF.